The entry below describes one T cell receptor (beta chain). The antigen is undetermined. The CDR3 length is 15 residues. Germline V gene lookup returns CDR1 SGDLS and CDR2 YYNGEE. Trimming pared 4 bases from V and 4 bases from J, leaving 17 bases between. The entry originates in a study of blood T cells in healthy people across ages. Whole-study findings and limits: Naive and antigen-experienced cells could not be conclusively compared, given unsorted PBMCs.

Next came a second PCR, run for about 6 to 11 cycles, which used a sample-barcoded 5' primer along with a J-beta primer mix. TCRdb passed the 5' RACE reads through MiXCR, listing each CDR3 protein once. The data hold roughly 1.5 million distinct CDR3 sequences, with around 40% observed a single time. The receptor's source is a woman under 30 in good health. Sequenced input: blood. The rearrangement joins TRBV9 to TRBJ1-1; D is perhaps TRBD1 (5 bases). CDR3 sequence (DNA): TGTGCCAGCAGCCCCTTTGGGGGTAGGAGCACTGAAGCTTTCTTT. It translates to CASSPFGGRSTEAFF.